This T cell receptor (beta chain) was captured by sequencing in a study of blood T cell repertoires in COVID-19. The table came from immunoSEQ multiplex PCR; TCRdb's copy has only in-frame clones and leaves some out. Of about 380,000 clones in the sample, nearly 90% were seen once. The germline gives CDR1 SNHLY, CDR2 FYNNEI. The CDR3 loop spans 17 amino acids. V dropped 2 bases and J dropped 0 bases, with 16 bases sitting between them. The gene calls are TRBV2 and TRBJ1-1, with D perhaps matching TRBD1 (5 bases). This TCR derives from a man between 18 and 29 years old with active or convalescent COVID-19. The specimen sequenced was peripheral blood. The CDR3 nucleotides are TGTGCCAGCAGTGAATGGGGGGGTCAGCTGATGAACACTGAAGCTTTCTTT. Its protein product is CASSEWGGQLMNTEAFF. Full variable domain (remainder filled in from reference TRBV2 and TRBJ1-1): EPEVTQTPSHQVTQMGQEVILRCVPISNHLYFYWYRQILGQKVEFLVSFYNNEISEKSEIFDDQFSVERPDGSNFTLKIRSTKLEDSAMYFCASSEWGGQLMNTEAFFGQGTRLTVV.